Listed below are T cell receptor beta chains from one sample, sequenced in a study of blood T cell repertoires in COVID-19. Only in-frame clones appear in the TCRdb table, and some are missing; sequencing was by immunoSEQ multiplex PCR. The table has about 200,000 clones, 85% to 90% seen once. The source material was PBMCs or T cells enriched from blood (not recorded which). These receptors were taken from a woman between 35 and 50 years old in a cohort exposed to, infected with or recovered from COVID-19 (not recorded which). Both conserved end residues are part of each CDR3. Fields, in order: J gene, V gene, clone size, CDR3 protein. The size field is filled for only some rows; it gives once, few, many or a size class.

J gene: TRBJ1-1
V gene: TRBV9
clone size: many
CDR3 protein: CASSVARDRRRYTEAFF

J gene: TRBJ1-2
V gene: TRBV7-9
clone size: -
CDR3 protein: CASSRTASVTGANYGYTF

J gene: TRBJ1-2
V gene: TRBV6-1
clone size: -
CDR3 protein: CASSESRGLHYGYTF

J gene: TRBJ2-3
V gene: TRBV5-1
clone size: -
CDR3 protein: CASSPPRSGGARDTQYF

J gene: TRBJ1-1
V gene: TRBV5-1
clone size: -
CDR3 protein: CASSPTGNTEAFF

J gene: TRBJ1-2
V gene: TRBV28
clone size: -
CDR3 protein: CASSLNSLNYGYTF

J gene: TRBJ1-5
V gene: TRBV13
clone size: -
CDR3 protein: CASSERGGHNQPQHF

J gene: TRBJ2-5
V gene: TRBV6-5
clone size: -
CDR3 protein: CASSTLTGGEETQYF

J gene: TRBJ1-5
V gene: TRBV5-5
clone size: -
CDR3 protein: CASSPAGGNQPQHF

J gene: TRBJ2-5
V gene: TRBV7-2
clone size: -
CDR3 protein: CASSLGGRETETQYF

J gene: TRBJ1-5
V gene: TRBV6-1
clone size: -
CDR3 protein: CASSEGEGSGNQPQHF

J gene: TRBJ1-1
V gene: TRBV12-5
clone size: -
CDR3 protein: CASGLVGTGYMNTEAFF

J gene: TRBJ1-5
V gene: TRBV11-2
clone size: few
CDR3 protein: CASSRGQGASQPQHF

J gene: TRBJ1-1
V gene: TRBV7-4
clone size: -
CDR3 protein: CASSLVAFRGNTEAFF

J gene: TRBJ1-6
V gene: TRBV5-4
clone size: -
CDR3 protein: CASSEGQYNSPLHF

J gene: TRBJ2-7
V gene: TRBV2
clone size: -
CDR3 protein: CASSEETFLSYEQYF

J gene: TRBJ1-2
V gene: TRBV7-9
clone size: -
CDR3 protein: CASSLAQRSGYTF

J gene: TRBJ1-1
V gene: TRBV5-4
clone size: few
CDR3 protein: CAGSPGTTEAFF

J gene: TRBJ1-1
V gene: TRBV19
clone size: -
CDR3 protein: CASNPGLHTEAFF

J gene: TRBJ1-2
V gene: TRBV7-9
clone size: -
CDR3 protein: CASSSPRGQNYGYTF

J gene: TRBJ2-7
V gene: TRBV28
clone size: -
CDR3 protein: CASTQFVGRSPSYEQYF

J gene: TRBJ1-1
V gene: TRBV29-1
clone size: -
CDR3 protein: CSVEAGANTEAFF

J gene: TRBJ2-7
V gene: TRBV28
clone size: -
CDR3 protein: CASSSGTGGYEQYF

J gene: TRBJ2-7
V gene: TRBV6-5
clone size: -
CDR3 protein: CASRSTGTGDYEQYF

J gene: TRBJ2-3
V gene: TRBV27
clone size: -
CDR3 protein: CASSLGASGGQRSTDTQYF

J gene: TRBJ1-2
V gene: TRBV27
clone size: -
CDR3 protein: CASSFGTGNGYTF

J gene: TRBJ2-1
V gene: TRBV28
clone size: -
CDR3 protein: CASKGGTSGAYNEQFF

J gene: TRBJ1-3
V gene: TRBV4-2
clone size: -
CDR3 protein: CASSQAAGTNTIYF

J gene: TRBJ2-7
V gene: TRBV7-9
clone size: once
CDR3 protein: CASSLADSYEQYF

J gene: TRBJ2-1
V gene: TRBV10-1
clone size: -
CDR3 protein: CASSDRGGYNEQFF

J gene: TRBJ2-1
V gene: TRBV5-5
clone size: -
CDR3 protein: CASSLVDEQFF

J gene: TRBJ1-5
V gene: TRBV19
clone size: -
CDR3 protein: CASRPTGGGRQPQHF

J gene: TRBJ2-1
V gene: TRBV4-3
clone size: -
CDR3 protein: CASSQEAGTYNEQFF

J gene: TRBJ2-1
V gene: TRBV7-8
clone size: many
CDR3 protein: CASSLALGAGGGNEQFF

J gene: TRBJ2-3
V gene: TRBV2
clone size: -
CDR3 protein: CASSRDYQSTDTQYF

J gene: TRBJ2-1
V gene: TRBV19
clone size: -
CDR3 protein: CASTALAGAYNEQFF

J gene: TRBJ2-1
V gene: TRBV4-1
clone size: -
CDR3 protein: CASSHTTSASSYNEQFF

J gene: TRBJ2-5
V gene: TRBV19
clone size: -
CDR3 protein: CASSIGSSGGRETQYF

J gene: TRBJ2-1
V gene: TRBV27
clone size: -
CDR3 protein: CASSLTLAGNEQFF

J gene: TRBJ2-4
V gene: TRBV5-8
clone size: -
CDR3 protein: CASSLAGGGLNIQYF

J gene: TRBJ2-3
V gene: TRBV6-5
clone size: once
CDR3 protein: CASSYSGGADTQYF

J gene: TRBJ1-2
V gene: TRBV14
clone size: -
CDR3 protein: CASSQGSGTGYGYTF

J gene: TRBJ2-2
V gene: TRBV10-1
clone size: -
CDR3 protein: CASSVSGTGELFF

J gene: TRBJ1-1
V gene: TRBV5-1
clone size: once
CDR3 protein: CASSRGTEAFF

J gene: TRBJ1-1
V gene: TRBV15
clone size: -
CDR3 protein: CATSRDRGNTEAFF

J gene: TRBJ1-1
V gene: TRBV19
clone size: few
CDR3 protein: CASSPGVGTEAFF

J gene: TRBJ2-7
V gene: TRBV7-8
clone size: -
CDR3 protein: CASSFTSGGEVAHEQYF

J gene: TRBJ2-1
V gene: TRBV5-1
clone size: once
CDR3 protein: CASSLVVLAGITSTSYNEQFF

J gene: TRBJ2-5
V gene: TRBV10-3
clone size: -
CDR3 protein: CAISRDRGGETQYF

J gene: TRBJ1-2
V gene: TRBV27
clone size: -
CDR3 protein: CASSWTGADGYTF

J gene: TRBJ1-3
V gene: TRBV11-2
clone size: -
CDR3 protein: CALMRGNTIYF

J gene: TRBJ2-7
V gene: TRBV29-1
clone size: -
CDR3 protein: CSVGGVSSYEQYF

J gene: TRBJ1-2
V gene: TRBV2
clone size: -
CDR3 protein: CASSESRGYGYTF

J gene: TRBJ1-4
V gene: TRBV3-1/TRBV3-2
clone size: few
CDR3 protein: CASSRRQGVGGNEKLFF

J gene: TRBJ1-1
V gene: TRBV19
clone size: -
CDR3 protein: CASREEGAVNTEAFF